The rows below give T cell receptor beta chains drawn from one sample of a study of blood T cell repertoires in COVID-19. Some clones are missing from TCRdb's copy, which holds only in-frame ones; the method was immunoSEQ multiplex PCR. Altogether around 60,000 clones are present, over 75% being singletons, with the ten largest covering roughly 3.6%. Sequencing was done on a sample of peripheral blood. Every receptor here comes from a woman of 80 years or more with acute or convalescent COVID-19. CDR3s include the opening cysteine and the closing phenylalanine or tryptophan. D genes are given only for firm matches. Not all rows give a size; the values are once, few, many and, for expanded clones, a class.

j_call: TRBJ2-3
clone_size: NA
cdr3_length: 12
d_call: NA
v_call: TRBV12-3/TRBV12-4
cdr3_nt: TGTGCCAGCAGGCCCAGTGAAGATACGCAGTATTTT
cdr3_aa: CASRPSEDTQYF

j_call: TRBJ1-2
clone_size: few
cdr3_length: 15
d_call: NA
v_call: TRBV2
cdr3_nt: TGTGCCAGCACCCCTCGTGGCTTTACTAACTATGGCTACACCTTC
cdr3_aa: CASTPRGFTNYGYTF

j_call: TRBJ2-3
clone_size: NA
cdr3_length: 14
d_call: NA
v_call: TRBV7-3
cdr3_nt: TGTGCCAGCAGCTCGGGACTCAACACAGATACGCAGTATTTT
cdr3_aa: CASSSGLNTDTQYF

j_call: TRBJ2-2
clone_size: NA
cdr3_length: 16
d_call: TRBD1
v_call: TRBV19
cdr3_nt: TGTGCCAGTAGTACACAGGGGGTAAGACCCACCGGGGAGCTGTTTTTT
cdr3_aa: CASSTQGVRPTGELFF

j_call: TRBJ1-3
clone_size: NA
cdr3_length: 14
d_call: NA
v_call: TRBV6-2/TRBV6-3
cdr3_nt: TGTGCCAGCAGTTATGGGAGCTCTGGAAACACCATATATTTT
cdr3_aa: CASSYGSSGNTIYF

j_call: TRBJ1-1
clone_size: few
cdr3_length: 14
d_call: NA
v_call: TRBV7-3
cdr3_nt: TGTGCCAGCAGCTTAGAGGGTTCGAACACTGAAGCTTTCTTT
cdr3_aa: CASSLEGSNTEAFF

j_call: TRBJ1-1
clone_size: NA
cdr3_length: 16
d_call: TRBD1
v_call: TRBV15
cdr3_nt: TGTGCCACCAGCAGACCAGACAGGGAAGGGCCGTTGCCAGCTTTCTTT
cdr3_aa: CATSRPDREGPLPAFF

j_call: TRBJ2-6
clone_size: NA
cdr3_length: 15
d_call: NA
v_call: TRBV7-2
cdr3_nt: TGTGCCAGCAGCTTTTCGGGAGCTGGGGCCAACGTCCTGACTTTC
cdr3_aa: CASSFSGAGANVLTF

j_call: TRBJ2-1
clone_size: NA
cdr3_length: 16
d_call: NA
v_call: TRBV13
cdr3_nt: TGTGCCAGCAGCTTAGTACGGGAGACCGGGCGCAATGAGCAGTTCTTC
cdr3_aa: CASSLVRETGRNEQFF

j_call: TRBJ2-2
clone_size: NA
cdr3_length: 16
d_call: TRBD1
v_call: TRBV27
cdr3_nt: TGTGCCAGCAGTTCACGGACAGGGGTCGGGACCGGGGAGCTGTTTTTT
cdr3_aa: CASSSRTGVGTGELFF

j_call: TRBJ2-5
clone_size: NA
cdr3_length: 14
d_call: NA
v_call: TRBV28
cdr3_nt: TGTGCCAGCAGTTTGATCAAGCCTGGAGAGACCCAGTACTTC
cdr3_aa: CASSLIKPGETQYF

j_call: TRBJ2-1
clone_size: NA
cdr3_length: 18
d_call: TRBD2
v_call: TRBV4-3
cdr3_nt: TGCGCCAGCAGCCCATCTTTAGCGGGGGGATATTCCTACAATGAGCAGTTCTTC
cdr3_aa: CASSPSLAGGYSYNEQFF

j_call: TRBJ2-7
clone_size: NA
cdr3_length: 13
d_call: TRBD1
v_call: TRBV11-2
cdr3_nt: TGTGCCAGCAGCTTAGCCAGACAGGGGAAGCAGTACTTC
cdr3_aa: CASSLARQGKQYF

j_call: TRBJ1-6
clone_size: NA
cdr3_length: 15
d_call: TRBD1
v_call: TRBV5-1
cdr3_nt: TGCGCCAGCAGCCTCGAGGACAGGGATAATTCACCCCTCCACTTT
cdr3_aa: CASSLEDRDNSPLHF

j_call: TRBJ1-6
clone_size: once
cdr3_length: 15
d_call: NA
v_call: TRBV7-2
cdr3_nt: TGTGCCAGCAGCCCGATACAGGGAAATAATTCACCCCTCCACTTT
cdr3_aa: CASSPIQGNNSPLHF

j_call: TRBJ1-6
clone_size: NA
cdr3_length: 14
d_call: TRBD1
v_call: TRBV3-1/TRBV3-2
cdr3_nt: TGTGCCAGCAGCCTCGGGACAGAGAATTCACCCCTCCACTTT
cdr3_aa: CASSLGTENSPLHF

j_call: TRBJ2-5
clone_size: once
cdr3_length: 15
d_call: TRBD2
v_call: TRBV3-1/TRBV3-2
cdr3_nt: TGTGCCAGCAGCCATCTAGCGGGAGGATGGGAGACCCAGTACTTC
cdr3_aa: CASSHLAGGWETQYF

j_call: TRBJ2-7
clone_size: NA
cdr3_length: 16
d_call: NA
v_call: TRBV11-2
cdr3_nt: TGTGCCAGCAGCTTACAGGGCAGGCTACCCTTCTACGAGCAGTACTTC
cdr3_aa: CASSLQGRLPFYEQYF

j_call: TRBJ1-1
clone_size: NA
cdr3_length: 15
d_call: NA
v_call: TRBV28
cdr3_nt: TGTGCCAGCCTCCGGCGGCAGGGGATGAACACTGAAGCTTTCTTT
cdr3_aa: CASLRRQGMNTEAFF